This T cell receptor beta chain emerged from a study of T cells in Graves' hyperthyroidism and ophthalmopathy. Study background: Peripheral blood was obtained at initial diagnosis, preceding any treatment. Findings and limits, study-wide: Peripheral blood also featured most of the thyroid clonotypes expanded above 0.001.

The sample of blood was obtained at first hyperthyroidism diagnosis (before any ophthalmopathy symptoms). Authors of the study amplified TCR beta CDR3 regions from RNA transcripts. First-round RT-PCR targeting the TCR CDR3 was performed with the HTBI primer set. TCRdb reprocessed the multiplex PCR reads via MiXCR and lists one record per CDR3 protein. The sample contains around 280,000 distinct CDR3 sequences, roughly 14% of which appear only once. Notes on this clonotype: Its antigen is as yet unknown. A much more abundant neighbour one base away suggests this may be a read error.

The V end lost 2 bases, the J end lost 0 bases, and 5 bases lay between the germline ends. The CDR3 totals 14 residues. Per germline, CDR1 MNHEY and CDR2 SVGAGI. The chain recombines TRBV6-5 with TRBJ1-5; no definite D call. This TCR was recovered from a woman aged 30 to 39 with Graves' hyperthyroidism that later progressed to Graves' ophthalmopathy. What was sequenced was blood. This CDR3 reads CASSYEASNQPQHF. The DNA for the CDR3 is TGTGCCAGCAGTTACGAGGCTAGCAATCAGCCCCAGCATTTT.